The present T cell receptor (beta chain) was sequenced within a study of human T cells and chemical hapten exposure. At the level of the study: Patients, a majority of them female, were diagnosed with alopecia areata, totalis or universalis.

The study, taken as a whole, reports: Sensitizing with DPC caused no change in TCRs above 1 in 1000 frequency.

This clonotype was observed at least ten times. Its antigen remains unidentified. Authors' analysis steps: The median was about 89,000 TCRs per sample, ranging roughly 20,000 to 750,000. Via MiXCR, TCRdb re-called the RACE reads, giving one row per CDR3 protein. These V and J calls derive from TCRdb rather than the authors' analysis. The sample lists around 300,000 distinct CDR3 sequences, around 7% occurring once. Time point defined: patch test 1, 2 weeks after DPC sensitization. The sample's treatment: therapeutic diphenylcyclopropenone sensitization with weekly scalp DPC. Only after blood had been drawn was each patch test applied. The TCR comes from a woman in her late teens or twenties with alopecia areata. Some clones in this sample may be carry-over from other donors' samples. The sample was whole blood, taken in connection with sensitization to the hapten diphenylcyclopropenone (DPC).

CDR3 protein: CASSLYGTNTGELFF. The CDR3, as DNA: TGTGCCAGCAGTTTGTACGGAACGAACACCGGGGAGCTGTTTTTT. The chain carries TRBV12-3 or TRBV12-4 and TRBJ2-2; D uncertain. Trimming took 3 bases from V and 0 from J, leaving 8 bases between them. The CDR3 is made up of 15 amino acids.